The T cell receptor (beta chain) under discussion was sequenced for a study of blood T cell repertoires in COVID-19 (dated by TCRdb to 2020 to 2021). The study in broad terms: Samples covering the acute and convalescent phases of COVID-19 were provided by collaborators in the United States, Italy and Spain. The samples were drawn from the first 160 participants of the ongoing ImmuneRACE study and from 1,254 subjects provided by 6 global collaborators. The repertoires were released in a freely available public database intended as a resource for research on the immune response to SARS-CoV-2. The prospective study material was composed of cDNA or gDNA derived from T cells, B-cell-depleted T cells, or PBMCs. Where HLA class I and class II types were available, the types were taken from metadata supplied by the sample provider, not from assay-based typing. The sample metadata nearly always contained a de-identified subject ID, COVID-19 status, age in years and sex. The dataset comprised deeply sampled blood TCRbeta repertoires from subjects exposed to, actively infected with, or recovered from COVID-19.

The immunoSEQ Assay, a bias-controlled multiplex PCR, was used to amplify TCRbeta CDR3 regions from genomic DNA. From the authors' description of their analysis: Nucleated cell counts per sample were estimated from amplification of reference gene primers within the assay. Sequence reads were collapsed and filtered to measure the absolute abundance of every unique TCRbeta CDR3 rearrangement. For each sample, productive Simpson clonality was calculated as the square root of Simpson's diversity index across productive rearrangements. The source is immuneACCESS, and TCRdb retained only in-frame sequences with V and J called. Part of the clones is not carried over; for the studies checked, unresolved V genes explain less than half of this, and the remainder is unexplained. The V and J calls and clone size were taken over from that table, and D and trimming were inferred from the DNA. Recorded for this sample are about 73,000 clones; about four fifths of them occurred a single time. The ten largest clonotypes hold approximately 20% of the sample.

Points the paper makes about the study in general: The amount of clinical and demographic metadata varied by source and participant and was provided uncurated.

Regarding this clone: Its antigen specificity is not known. No much larger clone is present one base from it, and per-base qualities are unavailable.

The CDR3 numbers 14 residues from cysteine through phenylalanine. Only the CDR3 region is kept as DNA, spanning 42 bases read in frame from base 1. In the germline V gene, CDR1 corresponds to SGHTA and CDR2 to FQGNSA. Between the V and J ends, shortened by 5 bases and 3 bases respectively, the junction contains 12 bases. Collaborating institutions collected whole blood in K2EDTA tubes following their own protocols. For TCRbeta analysis, collaborator samples were shipped as frozen whole blood, as isolated PBMCs, or as DNA extracted from either sample type. The clonotype was recovered from an older woman with acute or convalescent COVID-19. The sequence joins TRBV7-2 to TRBJ2-3, and the D gene may be TRBD1, 6 bases matching. Sequencing was done on a sample of peripheral blood. The sequence in DNA is TGTGCCAGCAGCCTGGGGACACCGACAGATACGCAGTATTTT. It translates as CASSLGTPTDTQYF.